This T cell receptor beta chain stems from a study of a mutant IDH1 vaccine in newly diagnosed glioma (dated by TCRdb to the early 2020s). Regarding the research as a whole: Of the 30 or so patients who were treated, around 60% were male and about 40% were female, and the mean age was about 37 years. Before enrollment, most patients had been given radiochemotherapy with temozolomide as standard therapy, while the rest had received either radiotherapy alone or temozolomide alone. Peripheral blood was collected at six visits: V03 (baseline), V05, V07, V10, V12 and V13. For exploratory analyses, longitudinal TCRB deep sequencing was carried out in around 26 treated patients wherever samples were available. The investigation overall reported the following: Vaccine-induced immune responses across multiple MHC alleles were detected in 90% to 95% of patients. The authors noted that analyses of patient blood samples could not be reproduced because of sample limitations. Selection of PBMC samples for TCRB deep sequencing was based on availability. Changes in the top peripheral T cell clonotypes picked up by TCRB sequencing did not appear to be linked to pseudoprogression.

According to the study, the label for this sample's time point signals: baseline, week 1 (first vaccination visit). Per the publication, the treatment or condition label means: pre-vaccination baseline after standard-of-care therapy. Donors had newly diagnosed WHO grade 3 or 4 IDH1-mutant astrocytomas with loss of nuclear ATRX. The samples were drawn from NOA16, a multicentre, single-arm, open-label phase I trial in Germany that tested a mutant IDH1 peptide vaccine in humans for the first time. Visit V03 blood draws served as the baseline sample for immunogenicity testing. Genomic DNA for TCRB sequencing was extracted from EDTA blood using the DNeasy Blood and Tissue Kit. The library was made by the immunoSEQ multiplex PCR assay. Following the manufacturer's protocol, the hsTCRB Kit was used to amplify rearranged TCR beta chain sequences. TCRB libraries were sequenced on an Illumina MiSeq. Turning to the authors' computational methods: Demultiplexing, trimming and gene mapping were performed with the kit vendor's proprietary platform. Held by TCRdb, this immuneACCESS table contains in-frame sequences only and omits some clones. Under half of the omission traces to an unresolved V gene where checked; the cause of the rest is unknown. That table gives V, J and clone size, and the DNA gave D and trimming. The sample table holds 70,000 or so clones, of which 65% to 85% were seen once. The leading ten clones occupy approximately 4.5% of the sample.

About this clone itself: Its antigen is still unknown. The input lacks base qualities; no much larger clone sits a single base away.

Based on the germline V gene, the CDR1 and CDR2 sequences are SGHDT and YYEEEE. The CDR3 runs 17 residues from the cysteine to the phenylalanine. Only the CDR3 DNA is retained, 51 bases long and in frame from the first base. The V end gives up 0 bases and the J end 0 bases, leaving 7 bases in the junction not matched to a gene. Recombination connected TRBV5-6 to TRBJ1-1, with 8 middle bases fitting TRBD1. This specimen consisted of peripheral blood mononuclear cells (PBMCs), obtained from a glioma patient treated with radiotherapy, temozolomide or both. The receptor comes from a woman aged 18-29 years with glioma. Some clones in this sample may be carry-over from other donors' samples. CDR3 sequence: CASSLGSRGLMNTEAFF. In nucleotide form, the sequence is TGTGCCAGCAGCTTGGGGTCCAGGGGGCTGATGAACACTGAAGCTTTCTTT.